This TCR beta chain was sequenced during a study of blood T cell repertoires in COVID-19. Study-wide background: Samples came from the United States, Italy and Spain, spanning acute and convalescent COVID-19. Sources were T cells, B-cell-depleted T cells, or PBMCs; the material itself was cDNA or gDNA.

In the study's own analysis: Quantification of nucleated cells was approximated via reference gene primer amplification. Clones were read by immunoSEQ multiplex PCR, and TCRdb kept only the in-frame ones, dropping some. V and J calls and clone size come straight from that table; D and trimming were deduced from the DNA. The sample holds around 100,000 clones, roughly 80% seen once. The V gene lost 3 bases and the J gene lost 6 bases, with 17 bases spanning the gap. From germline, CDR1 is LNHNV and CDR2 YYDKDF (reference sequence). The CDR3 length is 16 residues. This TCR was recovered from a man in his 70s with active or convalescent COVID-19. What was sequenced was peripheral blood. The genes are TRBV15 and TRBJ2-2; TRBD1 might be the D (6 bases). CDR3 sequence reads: CATSSPGTTVSGELFF. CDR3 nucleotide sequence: TGTGCCACCAGCAGCCCCGGGACAACCGTTTCCGGGGAGCTGTTTTTT.